This T cell receptor beta chain was documented in a study of Graves' ophthalmopathy and Graves' hyperthyroidism. Overall study context: Ophthalmopathy absent within 18 months of follow-up marked hyperthyroidism as stable.

CDR1 is SQVTM, CDR2 ANQGSEA, per germline. V lost 6 bases to trimming and J lost 8 bases, with 13 bases between them. CDR3 length equals 11 residues. Scientists amplified the TCR beta CDR3 regions from RNA transcripts. The workflow started with a first-round RT-PCR run with HTBI primers and then moved on to a second-round multiplex PCR. TCRdb reanalysed the multiplex PCR reads using MiXCR and keeps one entry per CDR3 protein. The sample has about 550,000 distinct CDR3 sequences, roughly 39% seen once. This clonotype has a single count. The TCR sequence derives from an adult man with Graves' hyperthyroidism. The sequencing sample was made of peripheral blood or thyroid tissue (not recorded which). This sequence joins TRBV29-1 and TRBJ1-2; D is possibly TRBD1 (5 bases). CDR3 nucleotides: TGCAGCGTCTCCGGGACTAGCGGCTACACCTTC. Protein sequence: CSVSGTSGYTF.